These T cell receptor beta chains were read from a single sample in a study of TIL therapy for anti-PD-1-resistant metastatic lung cancer. The assay was immunoSEQ multiplex PCR, and TCRdb's table has in-frame clones only and misses some. The sample yields about 59,000 clones, approximately 75% seen once. Sequencing was performed on blood, taken at baseline. The origin of the receptors is a person between 30 and 80 years old with non-small cell lung cancer. Each CDR3 is given with its conserved first and last residue. Fields, in order: V gene, D gene, J gene, clone size, CDR3 protein, CDR3 DNA. A D gene is named only where the DNA matches it firmly. Clone sizes are given selectively: once, few, many, or a class where the clone is expanded.

v_gene: TRBV3-1/TRBV3-2
d_gene: -
j_gene: TRBJ2-6
abundance: -
CDR3aa: CASSPSGANVLTF
CDR3nt: TGTGCCAGCAGCCCCTCAGGGGCCAACGTCCTGACTTTC

v_gene: TRBV5-8
d_gene: TRBD2
j_gene: TRBJ2-1
abundance: -
CDR3aa: CASSLGWGLAGGSDEQFF
CDR3nt: TGTGCCAGCAGCTTGGGATGGGGTTTAGCGGGGGGCAGCGATGAGCAGTTCTTC

v_gene: TRBV14
d_gene: -
j_gene: TRBJ1-3
abundance: -
CDR3aa: CASSQELLDSPSGNTIYF
CDR3nt: TGTGCCAGCAGCCAAGAACTCTTAGATTCCCCCTCTGGAAACACCATATATTTT

v_gene: TRBV7-2
d_gene: TRBD2
j_gene: TRBJ2-1
abundance: -
CDR3aa: CASSLEGQREYNEQFF
CDR3nt: TGTGCCAGCAGCTTAGAGGGCCAGCGGGAGTACAATGAGCAGTTCTTC

v_gene: TRBV29-1
d_gene: TRBD2
j_gene: TRBJ2-3
abundance: -
CDR3aa: CSVGSGRATDTQYF
CDR3nt: TGCAGCGTTGGTAGCGGGAGGGCCACCGATACGCAGTATTTT

v_gene: TRBV28
d_gene: TRBD1
j_gene: TRBJ2-7
abundance: -
CDR3aa: CASSSPGTGRSEQYF
CDR3nt: TGTGCCAGCAGTTCCCCCGGGACAGGGCGCTCCGAGCAGTACTTC

v_gene: TRBV6-5
d_gene: TRBD1
j_gene: TRBJ1-2
abundance: -
CDR3aa: CASTQPGQGALGYTF
CDR3nt: TGTGCCAGCACCCAACCGGGACAGGGGGCGCTGGGCTACACCTTC

v_gene: TRBV27
d_gene: TRBD2
j_gene: TRBJ2-7
abundance: -
CDR3aa: CASSLSSSPSGGLFSYEQYF
CDR3nt: TGTGCCAGCAGTTTATCGAGTTCCCCTAGCGGGGGCCTTTTTTCCTACGAGCAGTACTTC

v_gene: TRBV12-3/TRBV12-4
d_gene: TRBD1
j_gene: TRBJ1-2
abundance: -
CDR3aa: CASMGQSPYGYTF
CDR3nt: TGTGCCAGCATGGGACAGTCCCCCTATGGCTACACCTTC

v_gene: TRBV4-3
d_gene: -
j_gene: TRBJ2-3
abundance: -
CDR3aa: CASSLSGDTQYF
CDR3nt: TGCGCCAGCAGCTTAAGCGGGGATACGCAGTATTTT

v_gene: TRBV5-1
d_gene: -
j_gene: TRBJ2-1
abundance: -
CDR3aa: CASRSFGREQFF
CDR3nt: TGCGCCAGCCGCAGCTTCGGACGCGAGCAGTTCTTC

v_gene: TRBV27
d_gene: TRBD1
j_gene: TRBJ2-1
abundance: -
CDR3aa: CASTRTGAYQQFF
CDR3nt: TGTGCCAGCACCCGAACAGGGGCCTATCAGCAGTTCTTC

v_gene: TRBV7-2
d_gene: -
j_gene: TRBJ2-1
abundance: -
CDR3aa: CASSPRTRGGNEQFF
CDR3nt: TGTGCCAGCAGCCCCCGGACTAGGGGGGGGAATGAGCAGTTCTTC

v_gene: TRBV7-2
d_gene: -
j_gene: TRBJ2-2
abundance: once
CDR3aa: CASSSRAAGGELFF
CDR3nt: TGTGCCAGCAGCTCACGGGCAGCTGGCGGGGAGCTGTTTTTT

v_gene: TRBV18
d_gene: TRBD1
j_gene: TRBJ2-3
abundance: -
CDR3aa: CASSPRTGVGADTQYF
CDR3nt: TGTGCCAGCTCACCACGGACAGGGGTTGGGGCAGATACGCAGTATTTT

v_gene: TRBV7-9
d_gene: TRBD1
j_gene: TRBJ1-4
abundance: -
CDR3aa: CASSPQGANMNEKLFF
CDR3nt: TGTGCCAGCAGCCCACAGGGGGCGAATATGAATGAAAAACTGTTTTTT

v_gene: TRBV12-3/TRBV12-4
d_gene: -
j_gene: TRBJ1-3
abundance: -
CDR3aa: CASSLWSGNTIYF
CDR3nt: TGTGCCAGCAGTTTATGGTCTGGAAACACCATATATTTT

v_gene: TRBV5-6
d_gene: -
j_gene: TRBJ2-2
abundance: once
CDR3aa: CASSLAGPGELFF
CDR3nt: TGTGCCAGCAGCTTGGCCGGGCCCGGGGAGCTGTTTTTT

v_gene: TRBV7-2
d_gene: TRBD2
j_gene: TRBJ2-1
abundance: -
CDR3aa: CASSPSPLAGASNEQFF
CDR3nt: TGTGCCAGCAGCCCCAGCCCCCTAGCGGGAGCTTCGAATGAGCAGTTCTTC

v_gene: TRBV10-2
d_gene: -
j_gene: TRBJ1-3
abundance: once
CDR3aa: CASREPGNTIYF
CDR3nt: TGCGCCAGCAGGGAGCCTGGAAACACCATATATTTT

v_gene: TRBV2
d_gene: TRBD1
j_gene: TRBJ2-7
abundance: -
CDR3aa: CASSFPQGVREQYF
CDR3nt: TGTGCCAGCAGTTTCCCACAGGGGGTTAGGGAGCAGTACTTC

v_gene: TRBV28
d_gene: -
j_gene: TRBJ2-2
abundance: -
CDR3aa: CASSVPAILGELFF
CDR3nt: TGTGCCAGCAGTGTCCCGGCTATTCTCGGGGAGCTGTTTTTT

v_gene: TRBV19
d_gene: TRBD2
j_gene: TRBJ2-7
abundance: -
CDR3aa: CASRPGLGKGEQYF
CDR3nt: TGTGCCAGTAGGCCGGGACTAGGGAAGGGCGAGCAGTACTTC

v_gene: TRBV5-4
d_gene: -
j_gene: TRBJ2-7
abundance: -
CDR3aa: CASSRMDRSTWYEQYF
CDR3nt: TGTGCCAGCAGCCGAATGGACAGATCTACGTGGTACGAGCAGTACTTC

v_gene: TRBV5-4
d_gene: -
j_gene: TRBJ1-5
abundance: -
CDR3aa: CASSRGLGDGPQHF
CDR3nt: TGTGCCAGCAGCCGAGGCCTCGGAGACGGGCCCCAGCATTTT

v_gene: TRBV4-2
d_gene: TRBD2
j_gene: TRBJ2-3
abundance: -
CDR3aa: CASSQEGPSGLLDTQYF
CDR3nt: TGTGCCAGCAGCCAAGAAGGCCCTAGCGGGCTTCTTGATACGCAGTATTTT

v_gene: TRBV7-2
d_gene: -
j_gene: TRBJ1-2
abundance: few
CDR3aa: CASSLGLTGLRSYTF
CDR3nt: TGTGCCAGCAGCTTAGGATTAACAGGGCTGAGGAGCTACACCTTC

v_gene: TRBV13
d_gene: TRBD2
j_gene: TRBJ2-1
abundance: once
CDR3aa: CASSPVAGGFYNEQFF
CDR3nt: TGTGCCAGCAGCCCCGTTGCGGGGGGGTTCTACAATGAGCAGTTCTTC

v_gene: TRBV7-6
d_gene: -
j_gene: TRBJ2-2
abundance: -
CDR3aa: CASSRRGENTGELFF
CDR3nt: TGTGCCAGCAGCCGGAGAGGGGAGAACACCGGGGAGCTGTTTTTT

v_gene: TRBV7-6
d_gene: TRBD2
j_gene: TRBJ2-1
abundance: -
CDR3aa: CASSLGGGGPFNEQFF
CDR3nt: TGTGCCAGCAGCTTAGGGGGCGGGGGGCCTTTCAATGAGCAGTTCTTC

v_gene: TRBV15
d_gene: -
j_gene: TRBJ2-5
abundance: -
CDR3aa: CATSLSIRETQYF
CDR3nt: TGTGCCACCAGTCTCAGCATACGAGAGACCCAGTACTTC

v_gene: TRBV28
d_gene: TRBD1
j_gene: TRBJ2-7
abundance: -
CDR3aa: CASSLGQGDDEQYF
CDR3nt: TGTGCCAGCAGTCTCGGACAGGGGGATGACGAGCAGTACTTC

v_gene: TRBV5-1
d_gene: -
j_gene: TRBJ2-3
abundance: -
CDR3aa: CASSTTRGGAQYF
CDR3nt: TGCGCCAGCAGCACGACGAGAGGGGGGGCGCAGTATTTT

v_gene: TRBV29-1
d_gene: TRBD1
j_gene: TRBJ1-2
abundance: -
CDR3aa: CSVRTGSNYGYTF
CDR3nt: TGCAGCGTTCGGACAGGTTCTAACTATGGCTACACCTTC

v_gene: TRBV9
d_gene: -
j_gene: TRBJ2-2
abundance: -
CDR3aa: CASSVGIQGGGELFF
CDR3nt: TGTGCCAGCAGCGTAGGGATCCAGGGAGGCGGGGAGCTGTTTTTT

v_gene: TRBV5-4
d_gene: TRBD2
j_gene: TRBJ2-7
abundance: few
CDR3aa: CASSLMGRAGDEQYF
CDR3nt: TGTGCCAGCAGCCTGATGGGTCGGGCGGGGGATGAGCAGTACTTC

v_gene: TRBV6-5
d_gene: -
j_gene: TRBJ2-3
abundance: -
CDR3aa: CASSYGGLSDTQYF
CDR3nt: TGTGCCAGCAGTTACGGGGGACTTTCGGATACGCAGTATTTT

v_gene: TRBV6-2/TRBV6-3
d_gene: -
j_gene: TRBJ2-3
abundance: -
CDR3aa: CASSYNTGTDTQYF
CDR3nt: TGTGCCAGCAGTTACAACACGGGCACAGATACGCAGTATTTT

v_gene: TRBV3-1/TRBV3-2
d_gene: -
j_gene: TRBJ2-3
abundance: -
CDR3aa: CASSPGIAPDTQYF
CDR3nt: TGTGCCAGCAGCCCTGGGATAGCGCCAGATACGCAGTATTTT

v_gene: TRBV13
d_gene: -
j_gene: TRBJ1-2
abundance: -
CDR3aa: CASSSHRVYGYTF
CDR3nt: TGTGCCAGCAGCAGTCACAGGGTCTATGGCTACACCTTC

v_gene: TRBV6-5
d_gene: -
j_gene: TRBJ2-1
abundance: -
CDR3aa: CASTQEGGWNEQFF
CDR3nt: TGTGCCAGCACCCAGGAGGGTGGGTGGAATGAGCAGTTCTTC

v_gene: TRBV4-1
d_gene: TRBD2
j_gene: TRBJ2-7
abundance: -
CDR3aa: CATGRTSGSYEQYF
CDR3nt: TGCGCCACCGGTAGGACTAGCGGCTCCTACGAGCAGTACTTC

v_gene: TRBV24-1
d_gene: -
j_gene: TRBJ1-5
abundance: few
CDR3aa: CATSAGNLNQPQHF
CDR3nt: TGTGCCACCAGTGCGGGGAACCTCAATCAGCCCCAGCATTTT

v_gene: TRBV6-2/TRBV6-3
d_gene: TRBD2
j_gene: TRBJ2-4
abundance: -
CDR3aa: CASSYQRGRTKNIQYF
CDR3nt: TGTGCCAGCAGTTACCAGCGGGGGCGAACCAAAAACATTCAGTACTTC

v_gene: TRBV5-1
d_gene: -
j_gene: TRBJ2-5
abundance: -
CDR3aa: CASSSRGDQETQYF
CDR3nt: TGCGCCAGCAGTTCCAGGGGGGACCAAGAGACCCAGTACTTC

v_gene: TRBV30
d_gene: -
j_gene: TRBJ2-2
abundance: -
CDR3aa: CAWSVGGTVNTGELFF
CDR3nt: TGTGCCTGGAGTGTCGGAGGGACAGTCAACACCGGGGAGCTGTTTTTT

v_gene: TRBV7-2
d_gene: -
j_gene: TRBJ2-7
abundance: -
CDR3aa: CASSLGTASSYEQYF
CDR3nt: TGTGCCAGCAGCCTAGGGACGGCGAGCTCCTACGAGCAGTACTTC

v_gene: TRBV4-1
d_gene: -
j_gene: TRBJ2-2
abundance: -
CDR3aa: CASSRMERATNTGELFF
CDR3nt: TGCGCCAGCAGCCGGATGGAGCGGGCCACGAACACCGGGGAGCTGTTTTTT

v_gene: TRBV2
d_gene: -
j_gene: TRBJ2-5
abundance: -
CDR3aa: CASCTGLRETQYF
CDR3nt: TGTGCCAGCTGTACAGGGTTGCGAGAGACCCAGTACTTC

v_gene: TRBV29-1
d_gene: -
j_gene: TRBJ2-1
abundance: once
CDR3aa: CSAQRKGVLQFF
CDR3nt: TGCAGCGCCCAGAGAAAGGGAGTTTTGCAGTTCTTC

v_gene: TRBV30
d_gene: -
j_gene: TRBJ1-4
abundance: once
CDR3aa: CAWSFGGSRSTNEKLFF
CDR3nt: TGTGCCTGGAGCTTCGGGGGGAGTCGGTCAACTAATGAAAAACTGTTTTTT

v_gene: TRBV5-6
d_gene: -
j_gene: TRBJ2-7
abundance: -
CDR3aa: CASSYWAYEQYF
CDR3nt: TGTGCCAGCAGCTACTGGGCCTACGAGCAGTACTTC

v_gene: TRBV28
d_gene: -
j_gene: TRBJ2-2
abundance: -
CDR3aa: CASSFGFGELFF
CDR3nt: TGTGCCAGCAGTTTCGGCTTCGGGGAGCTGTTTTTT

v_gene: TRBV18
d_gene: -
j_gene: TRBJ2-1
abundance: -
CDR3aa: CASSPLGTSRGDEQFF
CDR3nt: TGTGCCAGCTCACCACTTGGGACCAGTAGGGGCGATGAGCAGTTCTTC

v_gene: TRBV12-5
d_gene: -
j_gene: TRBJ2-1
abundance: once
CDR3aa: CASGKGDGSNEQFF
CDR3nt: TGTGCTAGTGGTAAAGGGGACGGTAGCAATGAGCAGTTCTTC